This T cell receptor beta chain was sequenced in a study of cytomegalovirus exposure and HLA in healthy donors. Findings of the study overall: Accounts indicate the classifier identified cytomegalovirus status with strong specificity and sensitivity. HLA alleles showed associations with fewer than 20,000 TCR beta sequences in a later analysis, at a 0.05 false discovery rate. Rarity held for most TCR sequences, but there were some public TCRs that occurred in many donors.

The CDR3 length is 14 residues. Trimming took 5 bases from V and 0 from J; bases not matched to a gene: 3. CDR1 is SEHNR, CDR2 FQNEAQ, per germline (reference sequence). Healthy individuals who donated bone marrow served as the donors. Only one count was recorded for this clone. Its antigen is unidentified. It was with 60 Vbeta and 13 Jbeta primers that the PCR ran. Generated by immunoSEQ multiplex PCR, the TCRdb table keeps only in-frame clones and is missing some. This sample has some 200,000 clones; roughly 80% occur once, and the top ten carry approximately 1.5%. This receptor was taken from a woman aged 18-30 years in good health and CMV-seronegative. Sequencing was done on a sample of PBMCs. The J gene is TRBJ2-5, the V gene TRBV7-9, with 7 bases fitting TRBD2. CDR3 bases: TGTGCCAGCAGCCAACTAGCGAACCAAGAGACCCAGTACTTC. Translated: CASSQLANQETQYF.